The 22 T cell receptor beta chains in this list originate from one sample, sequenced in a study of T cells in Graves' hyperthyroidism and ophthalmopathy. Researchers took RNA transcripts and amplified the TCR beta CDR3 regions from them. Using the HTBI primer set, a first-round RT-PCR was run on the TCR CDR3. TCRdb analysed the multiplex PCR reads with MiXCR anew, one entry per CDR3 protein. The repertoire holds around 390,000 distinct CDR3 sequences, with roughly 15% as singletons. The sample taken for sequencing was blood. Every receptor here comes from a woman between 25 and 40 years old with Graves' ophthalmopathy.

This clonotype was observed many times. The chain recombines TRBV6-1 with TRBJ2-3; no reliable D call. The V end was cut by 5 bases, the J end by 4 bases, with 10 bases between. This CDR3 has 13 amino acids. From germline, CDR1 is MNHNS and CDR2 SASEGT. The CDR3 region has the DNA TGTGCCAGCAGTCTACAAGTTCCAGATACGCAGTATTTT. This codes for CASSLQVPDTQYF.

This clonotype has a count of ten or more. This chain uses TRBV9 with TRBJ1-4; D is uncertain. CDR3 size: 20 residues. With 3 bases removed from V and 0 bases from J, the gap between germline ends came to 24 bases. Germline V CDR1 and CDR2: SGDLS, YYNGEE. The CDR3 bases are TGTGCCAGCAGCGAGGGTCTTATTGCGCGCTCGACTGCAACTAATGAAAAACTGTTTTTT. This codes for CASSEGLIARSTATNEKLFF. Using reference TRBV9 and TRBJ1-4 for the parts outside the CDR3, the full variable domain is DSGVTQTPKHLITATGQRVTLRCSPRSGDLSVYWYQQSLDQGLQFLIQYYNGEERAKGNILERFSAQQFPDLHSELNLSSLELGDSALYFCASSEGLIARSTATNEKLFFGSGTQLSVL.

CDR3 region: CASSLGTSGGTNEQFF. Here the CDR3 DNA reads TGTGCCAGCAGCTTAGGGACTAGCGGGGGGACCAATGAGCAGTTCTTC. This rearrangement joins TRBV11-2 to TRBJ2-1; 14 bases agree with TRBD2. Germline CDR1 and CDR2: SGHAT and FQNNGV. The trim removed 1 base at V and 6 bases at J, leaving 2 bases unmatched. The CDR3 covers 16 residues.

This clonotype appeared many times. This chain connects TRBV2 to TRBJ1-1; D not resolved. The germline V gene encodes CDR1 SNHLY and CDR2 FYNNEI. The CDR3 covers 12 residues. V lost 5 bases to trimming and J lost 4 bases, with 8 bases between them. CDR3 amino acids: CASSLFVTEAFF. The CDR3 nucleotides read TGTGCCAGCAGTCTTTTTGTCACTGAAGCTTTCTTT.

This clonotype showed up just a few times. This chain connects TRBV5-1 to TRBJ1-2; 7 bases align to TRBD1. Germline loops: CDR1 SGHRS, CDR2 YFSETQ. The CDR3 is 12 residues long. V shed 3 bases, J shed 6 bases, and the junction held 2 bases outside the gene matches. For the CDR3, the DNA is TGCGCCAGCAGCTCGACAGGGAATGGCTACACCTTC. Its protein product is CASSSTGNGYTF.

This clonotype was seen many times. The V gene is TRBV20-1, the J gene TRBJ2-3, with no clear D. The V gene lost 2 bases and the J gene lost 1 base, with 7 bases spanning the gap. The CDR3 is 13 amino acids. The germline gives CDR1 DFQATT, CDR2 SNEGSKA (reference sequence). The DNA of the CDR3 is TGCAGTGCTAGAAGTTGGGGCACAGATACGCAGTATTTT. Translating it yields CSARSWGTDTQYF.

The chain couples TRBV14 to TRBJ1-1; D is unresolved. Germline assignment: CDR1 SGHDN and CDR2 FVKESK. The CDR3 consists of 15 residues. The V end was cut by 4 bases, the J end by 0 bases, with 12 bases between. CDR3 region: CASSPTRTLNTEAFF. The CDR3 DNA follows: TGTGCCAGCAGCCCGACACGGACCCTGAACACTGAAGCTTTCTTT.

This clonotype was observed a handful of times. The junction shows a germline mismatch at one end, possibly a read error. The J gene is TRBJ2-5, the V gene TRBV24-1; 8 bases line up with TRBD1. There are 15 residues in the CDR3. Germline V gives CDR1 KGHDR, CDR2 SFDVKD. CDR3 loop: CATSDFDRGRETRYF. DNA of the CDR3: TGTGCCACCAGTGATTTTGACAGGGGAAGAGAGACCCGGTACTTC.

This clonotype was recorded many times. The rearrangement links TRBV28 to TRBJ1-2; D ambiguous. The germline V gene has CDR1 MDHEN and CDR2 SYDVKM. The CDR3 loop spans 17 amino acids. V was cut by 1 base and J by 1 base, with 16 bases left in between. The CDR3 sequence is CASSLSTNTFHNYGYTF. CDR3 DNA: TGTGCCAGCAGTTTATCGACCAACACTTTCCATAACTATGGCTACACCTTC.

The sample holds a few counts of this clonotype. V and J are TRBV3-1 and TRBJ2-1; 8 bases align to TRBD1. Germline CDR1 LGHDT, CDR2 YNNKEL (reference sequence). The CDR3 loop spans 18 amino acids. V trimming: 4 bases; J trimming: 3 bases; junction bases outside the gene matches: 14. For the CDR3, the DNA is TGTGCCAGCAGCCGGACAGGGCCCGGAGCAAAACTCTACAATGAGCAGTTCTTC. This codes for CASSRTGPGAKLYNEQFF.

This clonotype was seen a few times. This rearrangement joins TRBV6-1 to TRBJ2-7, with D perhaps matching TRBD2 (6 bases). Germline CDR1 and CDR2: MNHNS and SASEGT. The CDR3 length is 16 residues. Trimming shortened V by 2 bases and J by 5 bases, and 19 bases separated the two germline ends. The CDR3 sequence: CASSETRPGRYDEQYF. The CDR3 nucleotides read TGTGCCAGCAGTGAAACCCGACCTGGGAGGTATGACGAGCAGTACTTC.

V usage is TRBV7-2 and J usage is TRBJ2-1, with D tentatively TRBD2 (7 bases). Trimming shortened V by 0 bases and J by 5 bases, and 14 bases separated the two germline ends. Germline CDR1 SGHTA, CDR2 FQGNSA. The CDR3 contains 16 residues. In DNA form, the CDR3 reads TGTGCCAGCAGCTTAGCGGCGGGGGCTATGAACAATGAGCAGTTCTTC. Translation: CASSLAAGAMNNEQFF.

The sample holds one count of this clonotype. A read error may be the cause here, since a much bigger clone is one base away. This sequence joins TRBV27 and TRBJ1-6; 7 positions agree with TRBD1. The V gene end was trimmed by 3 bases and the J gene end by 11 bases; junction bases not matched to a gene: 7. Germline V gene sequence: CDR1 MNHEY, CDR2 SMNVEV (reference sequence). CDR3 length: 14 residues. The CDR3 bases are TGTGCCAGCAGTTTGGGAGGACAGGCTCCACCCCTCCACTTT. Translating gives CASSLGGQAPPLHF.

This clonotype has only a few counts. The J gene is TRBJ1-2, the V gene TRBV10-3, with D perhaps matching TRBD1 (5 bases). V was trimmed by 6 bases and J by 4 bases, leaving 12 bases between them. There are 13 residues in the CDR3. Germline V gene sequence: CDR1 ENHRY, CDR2 SYGVKD. The CDR3 region has the DNA TGTGCCATCAGCCCCGAAGGGGTCTATGGCTACACCTTC. It translates to CAISPEGVYGYTF.

V and J are TRBV7-2 and TRBJ2-1, with 12 positions matching TRBD2. The CDR3 has 15 amino acids. CDR1 is SGHTA, CDR2 FQGNSA, per germline. With V trimmed by 6 bases and J by 10 bases, 10 bases remained unmatched. The CDR3 coding sequence is TGTGCCAGCAGGATATCTAGCGGGGGGGGGGGGGAGCAGTTCTTC. Protein: CASRISSGGGGEQFF.

This clonotype was seen ten or more times. The genes are TRBV20-1 and TRBJ1-1; D gene uncertain. Germline CDR1 is DFQATT and CDR2 is SNEGSKA (reference sequence). The CDR3 extends over 11 amino acids. The CDR3 nucleotides are TGCAGAGGGTCCTTTAGCACTGAAGCTTTCTTT. Translated, it gives CRGSFSTEAFF.

This rearrangement joins TRBV15 to TRBJ2-1, with D tentatively TRBD1 (6 bases). Trimming took 0 bases from V and 3 from J, leaving 18 bases between them. Germline CDR1 reads LNHNV; CDR2 reads YYDKDF (reference sequence). CDR3 length equals 18 residues. CDR3 loop: CATSRDSAGDNGYNEQFF. CDR3 nucleotide sequence: TGTGCCACCAGCAGAGATTCAGCAGGGGACAACGGCTACAATGAGCAGTTCTTC.

This clonotype was observed a handful of times. This chain uses TRBV4-1 with TRBJ2-1; D uncertain. CDR1 and CDR2 (germline): MGHRA, YSYEKL. V lost 3 bases and J lost 9, with 15 bases in between. This CDR3 comprises 14 residues. As DNA, the CDR3 is TGCGCCAGCAGCCAGCTGAAGGGCTATGGTGAGCAGTTCTTC. It yields the protein CASSQLKGYGEQFF.

The J gene is TRBJ2-7, the V gene TRBV27; D gene unclear. The CDR3 sequence is 14 residues long. Germline CDR1 is MNHEY and CDR2 is SMNVEV (reference sequence). Trimming took off 0 bases at V and 5 bases at J, with 11 bases between the two ends. The CDR3 sequence: CASSLSLVANEQYF. CDR3 DNA: TGTGCCAGCAGTTTATCTTTGGTCGCAAACGAGCAGTACTTC.

This chain links TRBV12-3 or TRBV12-4 with TRBJ1-2; TRBD1 is a possible D gene (5 bases). The CDR3 has 15 residues. The V gene lost 5 bases and the J gene lost 7 bases, with 20 bases spanning the gap. CDR3 in amino acids: CASSGDGALRGGYTF. In nucleotides, the CDR3 is TGTGCCAGCAGTGGGGACGGAGCCCTGAGGGGTGGCTACACCTTC.

The sample holds many counts of this clonotype. The rearrangement links TRBV11-1 to TRBJ2-2; 7 bases line up with TRBD1. The V and J ends lost 3 bases and 6 bases, in that order; junction bases with no gene match: 7. The CDR3 length is 15 residues. Per the germline V gene, CDR1 is SGHAT and CDR2 is FQDESV (reference sequence). CDR3 sequence reads: CASSLNRGSAGELFF. The DNA for the CDR3 is TGTGCCAGCAGCTTGAACAGGGGTAGCGCCGGGGAGCTGTTTTTT.

This clonotype was counted many times. The V call is TRBV28, the J call TRBJ2-3; perhaps D is TRBD1 or TRBD2 (6 bases each). CDR3 length equals 18 residues. The germline V and J ends were trimmed by 5 bases and 6 bases, with 27 bases remaining between them. Germline V lookup: CDR1 MDHEN, CDR2 SYDVKM. CDR3 DNA sequence: TGTGCCAGCAGTATCCGAGCCCCCACCTTAACCGGGGGCGATACGCAGTATTTT. It translates to CASSIRAPTLTGGDTQYF.